This TCR beta chain was sequenced for a study of breast tumors, draining lymph nodes, adjacent tissues (TCRdb year 2016). Turning to the overall study: Breast cancer patients provided tumor, adjacent nontumor tissue and axillary lymph nodes, and the study compared the TCR beta repertoires across these three sources. In human breast cancer, the study set out to assess how tumor, surrounding tissue and draining lymph node repertoires relate to one another and whether T cells might be exchanged between them.

Lymph node samples were obtained from the axillary draining lymph nodes of breast cancer patients. The run used an Illumina HiSeq 2000. TCR beta chain libraries were generated through multiplex PCR amplification. High-throughput sequencing was used to analyze the amplified TCR beta chain products. Through fastp at Q25 and MiXCR, TCRdb rebuilt clones from the public reads, retaining in-frame beta chains. Each entry is one CDR3 protein sequence, shown with its most common DNA and genes. This sample holds a few hundred thousand distinct CDR3 sequences; under 40% were observed only once. Of the sample, over 3.5% falls within the top ten clones. CDR1 and CDR2 are read off the germline V gene as SGHRS and YFSETQ. There are 13 amino acids in the CDR3, from cysteine to phenylalanine inclusive. The entry retains the CDR3 DNA only, 39 bases that are in frame from base 1. Details on this clonotype: Its antigen is currently not known. Just one base apart from a much larger clone, this may be a read error.

General conclusions and limits of the study: Tumors showed preferential V and J gene usage, and their T-cell repertoire diversity fell below that of lymph nodes yet above that of nontumor tissue. The data were considered consistent with most tumor T cells being derived from the lymph node and subsequently expanding within tumor tissue. The study presented the conclusion that tumor T cells originate in lymph nodes as consistent with a hypothesis, not as something directly demonstrated. Tumor and nontumor tissue repertoires were found to be significantly more similar in luminal-like than in basal-like breast cancer.

The sample consisted of axillary lymph node tissue. The chain is assembled from TRBV5-1 and TRBJ2-2; the D segment might be TRBD1 or TRBD2, since each matches 5 bases. The sequence was collected from a female donor with breast cancer. Some clones in this sample may be carry-over from other donors' samples. Read as DNA, the sequence is TGCGCCAGCAGCTTGAGCAACACCGGGGACCTGTTTTTT. Translation gives CASSLSNTGDLFF.